This TCR beta chain was profiled in a study of blood T cells in healthy people across ages. Findings of the study overall: The CMV status of each donor remained undetermined, and this could have confounded shifts in expanded clonotypes.

Concerning this clonotype: Antigen: not known.

The J segment lost 2 bases and the V segment lost 5 bases, leaving 9 bases of the junction unmatched. The length of the CDR3 is 15 residues. Germline V lookup: CDR1 SGHKS, CDR2 YYEKEE (reference sequence). PCR was performed a second time for 7 to 11 cycles using a sample-barcoded 5' primer and a J-beta primer mix. TCRdb re-analysed the 5' RACE reads in MiXCR, keeping a single row per CDR3 protein. The data show 700,000 or so distinct CDR3 sequences, with around 38% seen just once and around 30% held by the top ten. The genes are TRBV5-5 and TRBJ2-5, with 7 positions matching TRBD1. The sequenced sample consisted of blood. This sequence originates from an elderly man in good health. CDR3 amino acids: CASSPLDRDQETQYF. CDR3 sequence (DNA): TGTGCCAGCAGTCCCCTAGACAGGGATCAAGAGACCCAGTACTTC.